The clone carrying this T cell receptor beta chain showed up just a few times. Its antigen is as yet unknown. An end of the junction differs from the germline gene, which may be a read error. This record comes from a study of T cells after yellow fever vaccination. General study points: Among primary-vaccination clones, most reappeared after the booster, at 95% to 96% for CD4 and around 91% for CD8.

TCRdb fed the 5' RACE reads into MiXCR, producing one record per CDR3 protein. The table includes under 600,000 distinct CDR3 sequences, approximately 12% detected once. The receptor was derived from a man aged 30 to 45 who received the YFV17D yellow fever vaccine. Sequencing used PBMCs, obtained on the day of the yellow fever booster vaccination.

The CDR3 is CASSSDSDYGHTF. CDR3 in DNA: TGCGCCAGCAGCTCGGACAGCGACTATGGCCACACCTTC. V is TRBV5-1 and J is TRBJ1-2; maybe TRBD1 (6 bases). The germline gives CDR1 SGHRS, CDR2 YFSETQ. The CDR3 loop spans 13 amino acids. Using reference TRBV5-1 and TRBJ1-2 for the parts outside the CDR3, the full variable domain is KAGVTQTPRYLIKTRGQQVTLSCSPISGHRSVSWYQQTPGQGLQFLFEYFSETQRNKGNFPGRFSGRQFSNSRSEMNVSTLELGDSALYLCASSSDSDYGHTFGSGTRLTVV.